This TCR beta chain was obtained from a study of T cell repertoires in cytomegalovirus infection. As for the study in general: Both a matching HLA type and CMV infection were indicated by public TCR beta signatures.

Notes on this clonotype: Its antigen remains unidentified.

Study-wide findings and caveats: Cumulated frequencies of public TCR beta families served to identify carriers of CMV plus the relevant HLA. CMV-specific TCR beta clonotypes restricted by HLA-C dominated the ex vivo response.

One entry per CDR3 protein, called by TCRdb with MiXCR from the reads. Among hundreds of thousands of distinct CDR3 sequences, about a third were seen once, and the ten largest hold 11% to 15%. The germline V gene has CDR1 MNHEY and CDR2 SVGAGI. The CDR3 covers 14 residues. V trimming: 2 bases; J trimming: 5 bases; junction bases outside the gene matches: 1. This TCR was sampled from a human donor in good health (CMV status not recorded). Some clones in this sample may be carry-over from other donors' samples. The chain recombines TRBV6-5 with TRBJ2-1; 9 bases are shared with TRBD2. The material sequenced was cultured CD8+ T cells from PBMCs, taken from culture after CMV antigen stimulation. The CDR3, as DNA: TGTGCCAGCAGTTACGGCGGGGGGGACAATGAGCAGTTCTTC. It is translated as CASSYGGGDNEQFF.